The next 9 T cell receptor beta chains were all read from a single sample in a study of blood T cell repertoires in COVID-19. Sequenced by immunoSEQ multiplex PCR; TCRdb stores in-frame clones only, minus some. The sample shows around 620,000 clones, 90% of them seen only once. Sequencing was done on a sample of peripheral blood. The receptor set was obtained from a woman aged 18-29 years with acute or convalescent COVID-19.

In nucleotides, the CDR3 is TGCGCCAGCAGCCTAGAACGCAATCAGCCCCAGCATTTT. Amino acids: CASSLERNQPQHF. This chain joins TRBV5-1 and TRBJ1-5; D call uncertain. This CDR3 comprises 13 residues. Germline CDR1 reads SGHRS; CDR2 reads YFSETQ. The ends were cut back, 4 bases at V and 2 bases at J, with 7 bases in the middle.

The chain couples TRBV6-5 to TRBJ1-2; D is possibly TRBD1 (6 bases). Germline CDR1 is MNHEY and CDR2 is SVGAGI. Trimming left V 4 bases short and J 0 bases short, with 15 bases between. The CDR3 length is 16 residues. The DNA of the CDR3 is TGTGCCAGCAGTTCCCAAGGGGACACCTCTAACTATGGCTACACCTTC. It encodes CASSSQGDTSNYGYTF.

The chain employs TRBV3-1 (or the pseudogene TRBV3-2) and TRBJ1-2; D perhaps matches TRBD1 (5 bases). Trimming removed 1 base at V and 2 bases at J, with 8 bases between. Per the germline V gene, CDR1 is LGHDT and CDR2 is YNNKEL (reference sequence). The CDR3 runs 14 residues. The CDR3 DNA reads TGTGCCAGCAGCCAAGCAGCAGGGAACTATGGCTACACCTTC. Protein: CASSQAAGNYGYTF.

This chain uses TRBV6-5 with TRBJ1-1, with unresolved D. This CDR3 has 12 amino acids. V was trimmed by 0 bases and J by 5 bases, leaving 4 bases between them. Germline CDR1 reads MNHEY; CDR2 reads SVGAGI. In DNA, the CDR3 is TGTGCCAGCAGTTACTCGGAGACTGAAGCTTTCTTT. Residues: CASSYSETEAFF.

This clone was recorded once. A much larger clone is a single base away; this may be a read error. The same CDR3 can be traced to other DNA sequences in this sample. The CDR3 is CASSRQGYGYTF. The DNA for the CDR3 is TGTGCCAGCAGCCGACAGGGCTATGGCTACACCTTC. The chain uses TRBV6-5 and TRBJ1-2, with 7 bases aligning to TRBD1. Trimming took 6 bases from V and 4 from J; bases not matched to a gene: 2. The CDR3 covers 12 residues. From germline, CDR1 is MNHEY and CDR2 SVGAGI.

This clone was seen only once. The V call is TRBV5-5, the J call TRBJ1-1, with 9 bases that match TRBD1. Trimming took 4 bases from V and 0 from J; bases not matched to a gene: 4. This CDR3 has 15 amino acids. Germline CDR1 SGHKS, CDR2 YYEKEE (reference sequence). The CDR3 loop is CASSQDRGMNTEAFF. For the CDR3, the DNA is TGTGCCAGCAGCCAGGACAGGGGAATGAACACTGAAGCTTTCTTT. Together with reference TRBV5-5 and TRBJ1-1, the CDR3 gives the full variable domain: DAGVTQSPTHLIKTRGQQVTLRCSPISGHKSVSWYQQVLGQGPQFIFQYYEKEERGRGNFPDRFSARQFPNYSSELNVNALLLGDSALYLCASSQDRGMNTEAFFGQGTRLTVV.

The rearrangement joins TRBV6-4 to TRBJ2-3, with 10 bases matching TRBD2. This CDR3 is built from 18 residues. In germline, CDR1 is MRHNA, CDR2 SNTAGT. Trimming at V came to 6 bases and at J to 1 base, leaving 13 bases not matched to a gene. Written as DNA, the CDR3 is TGTGCCAGCAGGCCCTCGATGAGCGGGGGGGAAGGCACAGATACGCAGTATTTT. This gives the protein CASRPSMSGGEGTDTQYF.

DNA of the CDR3: TGTGCCAGTGAGTCACAGGGAGGGGCTGAAGCTTTCTTT. Protein: CASESQGGAEAFF. This chain connects TRBV19 to TRBJ1-1; a possible D gene is TRBD1 (6 bases). Looked up from germline, CDR1 is LNHDA and CDR2 is SQIVND (reference sequence). The V and J ends lost 8 bases and 6 bases respectively, with 16 bases between them. The CDR3 spans 13 residues.

This clone was counted only a few times. The chain combines TRBV12-3 or TRBV12-4 with TRBJ1-4; D is possibly TRBD1 (6 bases). This CDR3 is built from 13 residues. DNA for the CDR3: TGTGCAGCAAGGGGCAGGGGTAATGAAAAACTGTTTTTT. It is translated as CAARGRGNEKLFF.